Below, one TCR beta chain is given with its context. What it recognizes is unknown. This specimen belongs to a study of T cell responses to AZD1222 COVID-19 vaccine. The protocol was immunoSEQ multiplex PCR, while the TCRdb copy is restricted to in-frame clones and leaves out a portion. The sample shows fewer than 85,000 clones, around nine tenths of them seen only once. CDR1 and CDR2 (germline): KGHSH, LQKENI. The J segment lost 0 bases and the V segment lost 1 base, leaving 2 bases of the junction unmatched. CDR3 length: 15 amino acids. Study-wide results and limits: Donors were largely white British and mainly female; clonal diversity was possibly underestimated.

The starting material was peripheral blood, obtained 28 days after the second dose of the MenACWY control vaccine. The J gene is TRBJ1-2, the V gene TRBV18; 7 nucleotides line up with TRBD1. The source is an adult who received the MenACWY meningococcal vaccine as a control. The CDR3 bases are TGTGCCAGCTCACCACAGGGGGCATCTAACTATGGCTACACCTTC. Translated: CASSPQGASNYGYTF.